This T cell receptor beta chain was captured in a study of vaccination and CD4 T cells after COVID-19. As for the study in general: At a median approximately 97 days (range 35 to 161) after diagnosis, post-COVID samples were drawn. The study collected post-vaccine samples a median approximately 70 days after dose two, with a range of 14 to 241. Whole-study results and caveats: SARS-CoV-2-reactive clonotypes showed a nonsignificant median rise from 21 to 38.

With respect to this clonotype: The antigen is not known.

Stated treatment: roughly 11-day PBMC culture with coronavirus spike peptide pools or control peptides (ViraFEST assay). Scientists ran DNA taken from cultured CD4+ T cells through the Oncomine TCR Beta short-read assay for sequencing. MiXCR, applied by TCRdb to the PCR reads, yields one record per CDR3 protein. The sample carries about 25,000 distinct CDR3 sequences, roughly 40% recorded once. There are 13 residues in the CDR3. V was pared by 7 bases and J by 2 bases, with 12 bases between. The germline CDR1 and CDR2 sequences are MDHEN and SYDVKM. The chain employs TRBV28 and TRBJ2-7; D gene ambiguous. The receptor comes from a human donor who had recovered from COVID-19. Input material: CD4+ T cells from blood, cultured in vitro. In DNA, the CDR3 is TGTGCCAGCAATAGACCAGGTCCCTACGAGCAGTACTTC. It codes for CASNRPGPYEQYF.